Following are 2 T cell receptor beta chains from one sample sequenced in a study of identical twins. One entry per CDR3 protein, called by TCRdb with MiXCR from the 5' RACE reads. The table records 700,000 to 950,000 distinct CDR3 sequences, around an eighth of them present only once. The same sample was also used in a study of yellow fever vaccine responses in identical twins.

Sequencing used PBMCs. These TCRs come from a woman under 30 in good health.

A few counts support this clonotype. V usage is TRBV7-3 and J usage is TRBJ1-1, with D unclear. The V gene's germline CDR1 is SGHTA and CDR2 FQGTGA. CDR3 length equals 16 residues. Trimming stripped 4 bases from V and 1 base from J, with 16 bases between. The CDR3 spells CASSSLSIDGNTEAFF. CDR3 bases: TGTGCCAGCAGCTCCCTAAGTATTGACGGGAACACTGAAGCTTTCTTT.

This chain connects TRBV2 to TRBJ2-7, with TRBD1 identical over 8 bases. The CDR3 totals 14 residues. Trimming cost V 7 bases and J 4 bases; bases outside gene matches: 9. CDR1 SNHLY and CDR2 FYNNEI come from the germline V gene. The CDR3 sequence: CASTVRDRIYEQYF. In DNA form, the CDR3 reads TGTGCCAGCACCGTCCGGGACAGGATATACGAGCAGTACTTC.